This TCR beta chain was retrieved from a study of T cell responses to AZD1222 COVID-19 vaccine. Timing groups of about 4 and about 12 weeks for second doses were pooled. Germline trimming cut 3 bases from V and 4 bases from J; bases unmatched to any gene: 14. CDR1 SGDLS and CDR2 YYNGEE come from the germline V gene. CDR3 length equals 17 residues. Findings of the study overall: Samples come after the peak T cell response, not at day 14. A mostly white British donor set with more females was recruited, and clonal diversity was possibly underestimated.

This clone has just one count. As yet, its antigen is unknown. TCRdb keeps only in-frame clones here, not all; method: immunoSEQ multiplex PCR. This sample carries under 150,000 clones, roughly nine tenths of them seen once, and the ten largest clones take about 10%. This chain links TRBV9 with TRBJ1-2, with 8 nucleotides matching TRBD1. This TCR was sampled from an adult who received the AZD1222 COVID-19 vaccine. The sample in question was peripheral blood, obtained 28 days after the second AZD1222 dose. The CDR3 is CASSGFRDRLEGYGYTF. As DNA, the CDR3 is TGTGCCAGCAGCGGATTCCGGGACAGGTTGGAGGGCTATGGCTACACCTTC. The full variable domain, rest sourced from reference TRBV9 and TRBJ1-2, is DSGVTQTPKHLITATGQRVTLRCSPRSGDLSVYWYQQSLDQGLQFLIQYYNGEERAKGNILERFSAQQFPDLHSELNLSSLELGDSALYFCASSGFRDRLEGYGYTFGSGTRLTVV.